Listed below are T cell receptor beta chains from one sample, sequenced in a study of OX40 agonist ivuxolimab in advanced cancers. This table comes from immunoSEQ multiplex PCR, and its TCRdb copy is limited to in-frame clones, with some not included. The profile shows approximately 50,000 clones, around 94% of them singletons. Specimen: CD4+ or CD8+ T cells sorted from blood, collected in a trial of the OX40 agonist ivuxolimab. These receptors were collected from an adult with an advanced solid tumor such as melanoma, head and neck, liver or kidney cancer. The CDR3 runs from the conserved cysteine through the conserved F or W. Each record gives: clone size, V gene, J gene, D gene, CDR3 DNA, CDR3 protein. D genes are given only for firm matches. Clone size appears in some rows only: once, few, many, or a class for an expanded clone.

.	TRBV4-2	TRBJ2-7	.	TGTGCCAGCAGCCAAAAAGGGGGTACTAGCTACGAGCAGTACTTC	CASSQKGGTSYEQYF
.	TRBV5-6	TRBJ2-5	.	TGTGCCAGCAGCTTGGGATCTACAGGTTTGAGGAGAGAGACCCAGTACTTC	CASSLGSTGLRRETQYF
.	TRBV27	TRBJ2-7	TRBD1	TGTGCCAGCAGCCCCGGGACAGGGGCGACCTACGAGCAGTACTTC	CASSPGTGATYEQYF
.	TRBV11-1	TRBJ2-7	.	TGTGCCAGCAGCTTAGGTGGGGACCCTATTTACGAGCAGTACTTC	CASSLGGDPIYEQYF
.	TRBV7-9	TRBJ2-3	.	TGTGCCAGCAGTCACGGGCGTCGTACAGATACGCAGTATTTT	CASSHGRRTDTQYF
once	TRBV7-9	TRBJ2-5	TRBD1	TGTGCCAGCAGCTTCCCAGCCGGGACAGGGGACCAAGAGACCCAGTACTTC	CASSFPAGTGDQETQYF
once	TRBV7-9	TRBJ2-7	TRBD2	TGTGCCAGCAGCTTAGCGCGGGAGATTAACGAGCAGTACTTC	CASSLAREINEQYF
few	TRBV4-3	TRBJ2-2	TRBD2	TGCGCCAGCAGCCAAGTGAGGACTAGCGGGAGAACCGGGGAGCTGTTTTTT	CASSQVRTSGRTGELFF
.	TRBV14	TRBJ2-5	.	TGTGCCAGCAGCCAAGAGACCCAGTACTTC	CASSQETQYF
.	TRBV6-6	TRBJ2-1	.	TGTGCCAGCAGTCCCTTTGGGGGAGAGGCCTACAATGAGCAGTTCTTC	CASSPFGGEAYNEQFF
.	TRBV5-1	TRBJ2-7	.	TGCGCCAGCAGCTTGGGCTACGAGCAGTACTTC	CASSLGYEQYF
.	TRBV27	TRBJ2-7	TRBD1	TGTGCCAGCAGTCCCGGACAGGGTCCAGACGAGCAGTACTTC	CASSPGQGPDEQYF
.	TRBV28	TRBJ2-2	TRBD2	TGTGCCAGCAGGGGGACTAGCGGATACACCGGGGAGCTGTTTTTT	CASRGTSGYTGELFF
.	TRBV15	TRBJ2-7	.	TGTGCCACCAGCAGGGGACAGCGGGAGGAGCAGTACTTC	CATSRGQREEQYF
.	TRBV9	TRBJ1-2	.	TGTGCCAGCAGCGTAGAGCGGAACTATGGCTACACCTTC	CASSVERNYGYTF
.	TRBV28	TRBJ2-3	.	TGTGCCAGCAGAAGCTCGACAGATACGCAGTATTTT	CASRSSTDTQYF
.	TRBV10-3	TRBJ2-3	.	TGTGCCATCAATGAGCCGGGACTTAGCACAGATACGCAGTATTTT	CAINEPGLSTDTQYF
.	TRBV7-9	TRBJ2-1	TRBD2	TGTGCCAGCAGCGCAACGAGCGGGAGGCGCTACAATGAGCAGTTCTTC	CASSATSGRRYNEQFF
few	TRBV15	TRBJ1-1	.	TGTGCCACCAGCAGAGGAAGAACAGGGCGGACTGAAGCTTTCTTT	CATSRGRTGRTEAFF
.	TRBV29-1	TRBJ1-1	.	TGCAGCGTTGTTTCCACGCGTGCGGGGGCTTTCTTT	CSVVSTRAGAFF
.	TRBV27	TRBJ2-1	.	TGTGCCAGCAGTTTATCCCCCGGGGGATTTTACAATGAGCAGTTCTTC	CASSLSPGGFYNEQFF
.	TRBV7-2	TRBJ2-1	.	TGTGCCAGCAGCCACCCCTTGGGCAAAGCTGAGCAGTTCTTC	CASSHPLGKAEQFF
.	TRBV11-1	TRBJ2-7	TRBD2	TGTGCCAGCAGCCCCCGCCCTGCCGGGACTAGCGGGAGTTACGAGCAGTACTTC	CASSPRPAGTSGSYEQYF
.	TRBV6-5	TRBJ1-2	.	TGTGCCAGCAGTCAAAAAACAGGGCTCTATGGCTACACCTTC	CASSQKTGLYGYTF
.	TRBV4-1	TRBJ2-2	TRBD1	TGCGCCAGCAGCCGCAGAGGGGGCGGGTTGTCCGGGGAGCTGTTTTTT	CASSRRGGGLSGELFF
few	TRBV2	TRBJ1-1	.	TGTGCCAGCAGGGCGAGTCCTGAAGCTTTCTTT	CASRASPEAFF
.	TRBV9	TRBJ2-3	.	TGTGCCAGCAGCGCCTACAACACAGATACGCAGTATTTT	CASSAYNTDTQYF
.	TRBV9	TRBJ2-2	TRBD1	TGTGCCAGCAGCGTGTGGACAGGGAACACCGGGGAGCTGTTTTTT	CASSVWTGNTGELFF
.	TRBV7-3	TRBJ2-7	.	TGTGCCAGCAGCTTCAGTGGCGGCGAGCAGTACTTC	CASSFSGGEQYF
.	TRBV7-9	TRBJ1-5	.	TGTGCCAGCAGCTTAGCGGGCAGGGGTCAGCCCCAGCATTTT	CASSLAGRGQPQHF
.	TRBV4-1	TRBJ2-7	TRBD2	TGCGCCAGCAGCCAAGATCCTAGCGGATCCTCCTACGAGCAGTACTTC	CASSQDPSGSSYEQYF
.	TRBV27	TRBJ2-7	.	TGTGCCAGCAGTTTTCAGCAGGGAGGCGAGCAGTACTTC	CASSFQQGGEQYF
.	TRBV9	TRBJ2-3	TRBD2	TGTGCCAGCAGCGTAGCCATGGGGGGGACAGATACGCAGTATTTT	CASSVAMGGTDTQYF
.	TRBV2	TRBJ2-1	TRBD1	TGTGCCAGCAGTGAAAGGTCCGACAGGGGGCAGTTCTTC	CASSERSDRGQFF
.	TRBV5-6	TRBJ2-2	.	TGTGCCAGCAGCTTTGGGCCGGCCGGGGAGCTGTTTTTT	CASSFGPAGELFF
.	TRBV9	TRBJ2-3	.	TGTGCCAGCAGCGTAGAGGGAGGGGGAGGCGCAGATACGCAGTATTTT	CASSVEGGGGADTQYF
.	TRBV27	TRBJ2-7	TRBD1	TGTGCCAGCAGTCCCTCCGGGACAGGGAGATTCGAGCAGTACTTC	CASSPSGTGRFEQYF
.	TRBV28	TRBJ1-5	.	TGTGCCAGCAGTTTCTATACAGGGATGGGAAATCAGCCCCAGCATTTT	CASSFYTGMGNQPQHF
.	TRBV4-1	TRBJ2-7	TRBD2	TGCGCCAGCAGCCAACTCCCGGGACTATCGTCCTACGAGCAGTACTTC	CASSQLPGLSSYEQYF
.	TRBV9	TRBJ2-7	.	TGTGCCAGCAGCGTCTCCGGGGGCTACGAGCAGTACTTC	CASSVSGGYEQYF
.	TRBV5-4	TRBJ2-1	TRBD2	TGTGCCAGCAGCTTGGCGGCATTAGCGGGCGCCGGGAATGAGCAGTTCTTC	CASSLAALAGAGNEQFF